Listed here are 30 T cell receptor beta chains from one sample, sequenced in a study of T cell repertoires in aging, cancer and after chemotherapy. The template was genomic DNA from peripheral blood, not RNA. Multiplex touch-down PCR with TRB-A/B primers amplified rearranged V-D-J TRB sequences. TCRdb re-derived calls from the multiplex PCR reads in MiXCR, one entry per CDR3 protein. The sample includes about 2,900 distinct CDR3 sequences, under 30% of them seen just once. Material: blood. These receptor sequences come from a human donor with a solid tumor.

This clonotype is medium-sized within its sample. At one end the junction does not follow the germline gene, possibly because of a read error. The V gene is TRBV18, the J gene TRBJ2-1, with D possibly being TRBD2 (6 bases). This CDR3 spans 16 amino acids. CDR1 is KGHSH, CDR2 LQKENI, per germline. The CDR3 loop reads CASTVSGTSSHNEQFF. Here the CDR3 DNA reads TGTGCCAGCACGGTCTCCGGGACTTCCTCCCACAATGAGCAGTTCTTC.

In its sample, this clonotype is medium-sized. This chain joins TRBV19 and TRBJ2-7, with D uncertain. From germline, CDR1 is LNHDA and CDR2 SQIVND (reference sequence). Trimming removed 4 bases from V and 6 bases from J, with 10 bases in between. The CDR3 is 12 residues long. The CDR3 loop is CASSTRLGEQYF. Written as DNA, the CDR3 is TGTGCCAGTAGTACCAGACTCGGCGAGCAGTACTTC.

As concerns this clonotype: Possible read error: a much larger clone is one base away. The chain joins TRBV30 to TRBJ2-1; D remains unclear. V lost 0 bases to trimming and J lost 10 bases, with 4 bases between them. The length of the CDR3 is 10 residues. Germline lookup yields CDR1 GTSNPN and CDR2 SVGIG (reference sequence). This CDR3 reads CAWSVSEQFF. The CDR3 bases are TGTGCCTGGAGTGTATCCGAGCAGTTCTTC.

Relative to its sample, this clonotype is medium-sized. The chain has TRBV27 and TRBJ1-6, with 9 bases matching TRBD1. The CDR3 is made up of 15 amino acids. Looked up from germline, CDR1 is MNHEY and CDR2 is SMNVEV (reference sequence). V lost 4 bases to trimming and J lost 5 bases; unmatched junction nucleotides: 3. The CDR3, as DNA: TGTGCCAGCAGTTCGGGACAGGGAGATAATTCACCCCTCCACTTT. It is translated as CASSSGQGDNSPLHF.

By share of the sample, this clonotype is medium-sized. Here the CDR3 reads CASSSYPQRGGNEQFF. As DNA, the CDR3 is TGTGCCAGCAGTTCATACCCCCAGCGGGGGGGGAATGAGCAGTTCTTC. The rearrangement joins TRBV6-5 to TRBJ2-1; the match to TRBD2 covers 10 bases. Trimming removed 4 bases from V and 7 bases from J; junction bases left unmatched: 10. Germline CDR1 and CDR2: MNHEY and SVGAGI. There are 16 residues in the CDR3.

This sequence joins TRBV20-1 and TRBJ2-3; D not certain. The germline V and J ends were trimmed by 1 base and 0 bases, with 5 bases remaining between them. Germline-derived CDR1 and CDR2 are DFQATT and SNEGSKA (reference sequence). This CDR3 region has 13 residues. The CDR3 loop reads CSARVDSTDTQYF. CDR3 DNA: TGCAGTGCTAGAGTGGATAGCACAGATACGCAGTATTTT.

The rearrangement joins TRBV30 to TRBJ2-4; 8 bases are a match to TRBD1. J gave up 8 bases and V 3 bases, and 9 bases lay outside the gene matches. Germline values: CDR1 GTSNPN, CDR2 SVGIG (reference sequence). The CDR3 is 14 residues long. CDR3 sequence: CAWRAQGAGDIQYF. The CDR3 DNA is TGTGCCTGGAGAGCCCAGGGGGCCGGGGACATTCAGTACTTC.

Points on this clonotype: A read error may be the cause here, since a much bigger clone is one base away. CDR3 residues: CASSGTGFYKQYF. The CDR3 nucleotides are TGTGCCAGCAGCGGGACAGGATTCTACAAGCAGTACTTC. This chain joins TRBV5-6 and TRBJ2-7; TRBD1 aligns across 8 bases. The CDR3 length is 13 residues. CDR1 SGHDT and CDR2 YYEEEE come from the germline V gene.

This clonotype is termed medium-sized. The chain uses TRBV6-1 and TRBJ1-6; D call uncertain. Germline loops: CDR1 MNHNS, CDR2 SASEGT. This CDR3 region has 12 residues. V was trimmed by 7 bases and J by 8 bases, leaving 9 bases between them. In DNA form, the CDR3 reads TGTGCCAGCACTTTACAGTATTCACCCCTCCACTTT. Its translation: CASTLQYSPLHF.

The chain employs TRBV24-1 and TRBJ1-4, with D tentatively TRBD1 (6 bases). V lost 4 bases to trimming and J lost 10 bases, with 9 bases between them. The CDR3 loop spans 12 amino acids. Germline V gives CDR1 KGHDR, CDR2 SFDVKD. In nucleotides, the CDR3 is TGTGCCACCAGTGACGCACAGGGAAAACTGTTTTTT. Translating gives CATSDAQGKLFF.

This clonotype is deemed medium-sized (0.01 to 0.1%). The rearrangement links TRBV19 to TRBJ2-6; D possibly corresponds to TRBD1 (5 bases). The CDR3 consists of 15 residues. V gave up 2 bases and J gave up 3 bases, with 8 bases separating them. The germline V gene encodes CDR1 LNHDA and CDR2 SQIVND (reference sequence). CDR3 residues: CASSIQGGGANVLTF. The CDR3 DNA reads as TGTGCCAGTAGTATACAGGGTGGTGGGGCCAACGTCCTGACTTTC.

The sample holds a few counts of this clonotype. At one end, the junction sequence differs from germline, possibly due to a read error. The chain has TRBV20-1 and TRBJ1-2; no definite D call. The CDR3 extends over 12 amino acids. In germline, CDR1 is DFQATT, CDR2 SNEGSKA (reference sequence). Written as DNA, the CDR3 is TGCAGTGCTAGAGGAGGCAGCTATGGCTACACCTTT. Its protein product is CSARGGSYGYTF.

With regard to this clonotype: A much larger clone differs by one base, so this may be a read error. This chain joins TRBV27 and TRBJ1-6, with 8 nucleotides matching TRBD1. This CDR3 spans 16 amino acids. The trim removed 4 bases at V and 7 bases at J, leaving 9 bases unmatched. The germline gives CDR1 MNHEY, CDR2 SMNVEV (reference sequence). The CDR3 DNA reads as TGTGCCAGCAGTTCTCCGCCTAGGGACAGGAATTCACCCCTCCACTTT. The encoded protein is CASSSPPRDRNSPLHF.

The chain carries TRBV7-6 and TRBJ1-5; perhaps TRBD1 as D (6 bases). The germline V gene has CDR1 SGHVS and CDR2 FNYEAQ. The CDR3 consists of 16 residues. The V end was cut by 0 bases, the J end by 5 bases, with 14 bases between. The CDR3 spells CASSLATGPSYQPQHF. The DNA for the CDR3 is TGTGCCAGCAGCTTAGCGACAGGCCCGTCCTATCAGCCCCAGCATTTT.

By share of the sample, this clonotype is medium-sized. This chain connects TRBV18 to TRBJ2-7, with D possibly matching TRBD1 (6 bases). This CDR3 comprises 13 residues. V was cut by 5 bases and J by 4 bases, with 12 bases left in between. Germline V CDR1 and CDR2: KGHSH, LQKENI. CDR3: CASSSEQGYEQYF. CDR3 nucleotides: TGTGCCAGCTCAAGCGAACAGGGTTACGAGCAGTACTTC.

By its share, this clonotype is medium-sized. V and J are TRBV19 and TRBJ2-5; D gene ambiguous. CDR3 size: 14 residues. Germline V gene sequence: CDR1 LNHDA, CDR2 SQIVND (reference sequence). Trimming shortened V by 0 bases and J by 6 bases, and 11 bases separated the two germline ends. The CDR3 sequence is CASSIDLVGQTQYF. As DNA, the CDR3 is TGTGCCAGTAGTATAGATCTTGTGGGTCAGACCCAGTACTTC.

This clonotype was counted a few times. The rearrangement links TRBV19 to TRBJ1-1; D is unclear. This CDR3 is 12 amino acids long. From germline, CDR1 is LNHDA and CDR2 SQIVND (reference sequence). Trimming left V 5 bases short and J 0 bases short, with 4 bases between. The CDR3 sequence: CASSQMNTEAFF. CDR3 sequence (DNA): TGTGCCAGTAGTCAGATGAACACTGAAGCTTTCTTT.

This clonotype has a handful of counts. The chain uses TRBV7-9 and TRBJ2-7; maybe TRBD1 (7 bases). From germline, CDR1 is SEHNR and CDR2 FQNEAQ (reference sequence). The CDR3 runs to 13 residues. With 2 bases removed from V and 3 bases from J, the gap between germline ends came to 8 bases. This CDR3 reads CASSLQGGYEQYF. In DNA form, the CDR3 reads TGTGCCAGCAGCTTACAGGGGGGCTACGAGCAGTACTTC.

This clonotype was seen only a few times. The chain couples TRBV6-1 to TRBJ2-3, with D uncertain. Germline CDR1 and CDR2: MNHNS and SASEGT. This CDR3 is 13 amino acids long. With 3 bases removed from V and 4 bases from J, the gap between germline ends came to 8 bases. The CDR3, as DNA: TGTGCCAGCAGTGAGGGTGGTGCAGATACGCAGTATTTT. Translation gives CASSEGGADTQYF.

Comment on this clonotype: At one end the junction does not follow the germline gene, possibly because of a read error. V usage is TRBV4-3 and J usage is TRBJ2-7; TRBD1 agrees at 8 bases. CDR3 length: 16 residues. Per the germline V gene, CDR1 is LGHNA and CDR2 is YSLEER. CDR3 DNA sequence: TGTGCCAGCAGCCAAAGATCCGGGACAGGTAGCTACGAGCAGTACTTC. It yields the protein CASSQRSGTGSYEQYF.

This clonotype counts as medium-sized. This chain uses TRBV5-6 with TRBJ2-4, with D possibly being TRBD1 (6 bases). The CDR3 loop spans 13 amino acids. The V and J ends lost 0 bases and 10 bases respectively, with 11 bases between them. CDR1 SGHDT and CDR2 YYEEEE come from the germline V gene. CDR3 region: CASSLATGSIQYF. The CDR3 DNA sequence: TGTGCCAGCAGCTTGGCCACAGGGAGTATTCAGTACTTC. The full variable domain, in which reference TRBV5-6 and TRBJ2-4 provide the parts outside the CDR3, is DAGVTQSPTHLIKTRGQQVTLRCSPKSGHDTVSWYQQALGQGPQFIFQYYEEEERQRGNFPDRFSGHQFPNYSSELNVNALLLGDSALYLCASSLATGSIQYFGAGTRLSVL.

The chain links TRBV4-2 to TRBJ1-1; tentatively, D is TRBD1 (6 bases). The CDR3 has 14 amino acids. Germline V gene lookup returns CDR1 LGHNA and CDR2 YNFKEQ. Deletions cut 5 bases from V and 3 bases from J, with 13 bases between. The CDR3 DNA is TGTGCCAGCAGCGAGGAAACAGGGTACACTGAAGCTTTCTTT. This sequence encodes CASSEETGYTEAFF.

V is TRBV7-2 and J is TRBJ2-3; no definite D call. The V gene lost 5 bases and the J gene lost 4 bases, with 13 bases spanning the gap. This CDR3 region has 14 residues. Germline CDR1 is SGHTA and CDR2 is FQGNSA. The CDR3 DNA reads as TGTGCCAGCAGCCCCAATTTAGCAGCAGATACGCAGTATTTT. Amino acids: CASSPNLAADTQYF.

This clonotype is labeled as medium-sized. The J gene is TRBJ1-5, the V gene TRBV6-1; the D gene is possibly TRBD1 (6 bases). V was pared by 7 bases and J by 7 bases, with 23 bases between. This CDR3 contains 16 residues. Per the germline V gene, CDR1 is MNHNS and CDR2 is SASEGT. The CDR3 nucleotides are TGTGCCAGCACCCGGACAGCCAGGGCGGGTGAACAGCCCCAGCATTTT. Its protein product is CASTRTARAGEQPQHF.

This clonotype rates as medium-sized (0.01 to 0.1%). This chain's CDR3 is CASSPQDTQYF. CDR3 nucleotides: TGTGCCAGCTCACCACAAGATACGCAGTATTTT. The chain has TRBV18 and TRBJ2-3, with unresolved D. The CDR3 runs 11 residues. Per germline, CDR1 KGHSH and CDR2 LQKENI. The V end lost 1 base, the J end lost 5 bases, and 1 base lay between the germline ends.

The chain carries TRBV11-2 and TRBJ2-1; unclear D gene. Germline CDR1 and CDR2: SGHAT and FQNNGV. V was trimmed by 5 bases and J by 3 bases, leaving 14 bases between them. The CDR3 has 15 residues. In DNA, the CDR3 is TGTGCCAGCAGCCCCCGACTGGGCGACTACAATGAGCAGTTCTTC. Amino acids: CASSPRLGDYNEQFF.

By share, this clonotype counts as medium-sized. The chain uses TRBV6-5 and TRBJ2-7; D possibly matches TRBD1 or TRBD2 (6 bases each). V lost 0 bases and J lost 7, with 19 bases in between. Germline V gene data show CDR1 as MNHEY and CDR2 as SVGAGI. There are 16 residues in the CDR3. The CDR3 sequence is CASSYSRRQDAGEQYF. DNA for the CDR3: TGTGCCAGCAGTTACTCGAGGAGACAGGATGCGGGGGAGCAGTACTTC.

The chain joins TRBV19 to TRBJ1-1; 12 positions match TRBD1. The ends lost 3 bases at V and 1 base at J; junction bases unmatched: 6. CDR3 size: 17 residues. The germline V gene encodes CDR1 LNHDA and CDR2 SQIVND (reference sequence). Here the CDR3 DNA reads TGTGCCAGTAGTATGGGGGACAGGGGGCCTGGGAACACTGAAGCTTTCTTT. Translating gives CASSMGDRGPGNTEAFF.

This clonotype counts as medium-sized. The chain uses TRBV19 and TRBJ2-1; 16 bases are shared with TRBD2. J gave up 7 bases and V 4 bases, and 10 bases lay outside the gene matches. Per the germline V gene, CDR1 is LNHDA and CDR2 is SQIVND (reference sequence). The CDR3 contains 18 residues. CDR3 in amino acids: CASSREGLAGGWENEQFF. Written as DNA, the CDR3 is TGTGCCAGTAGTAGAGAGGGACTAGCGGGAGGGTGGGAAAATGAGCAGTTCTTC. Based on the CDR3 plus reference TRBV19 and TRBJ2-1, the full variable domain is DGGITQSPKYLFRKEGQNVTLSCEQNLNHDAMYWYRQDPGQGLRLIYYSQIVNDFQKGDIAEGYSVSREKKESFPLTVTSAQKNPTAFYLCASSREGLAGGWENEQFFGPGTRLTVL.

This clonotype came up a few times. J is TRBJ2-1 and V is TRBV6-1; 8 nucleotides align to TRBD2. The V gene's germline CDR1 is MNHNS and CDR2 SASEGT. Trimming took 4 bases from V and 0 from J; bases not matched to a gene: 2. The CDR3 consists of 15 residues. The CDR3 nucleotides read TGTGCCAGCAGTGGAGCGGGGGCCTCCTACAATGAGCAGTTCTTC. Its translation is CASSGAGASYNEQFF.